One TCR beta chain is described in this entry. Its specificity is not known. The PCR had 60 Vbeta and 13 Jbeta primers. This table comes from immunoSEQ multiplex PCR, and its TCRdb copy is limited to in-frame clones, with some not included. The table lists about 170,000 clones, 80% to 90% of them singletons. The data are from a study of cytomegalovirus exposure and HLA in healthy donors. Study background: Early on, a data release was issued that held 80 million to 90 million unique TCRs from HLA-typed donors. Notes on the study in general: Later analysis found that TCR beta chains associated with HLA were more clonally expanded than other, equally common chains. Some V segments (TRBV6-2 and TRBV6-3 among them) were excluded as indistinguishable.

V gave up 4 bases and J gave up 3 bases, with 12 bases separating them. Germline CDR1 is SGHAT and CDR2 is FQNNGV. The CDR3 covers 14 residues. The rearrangement uses TRBV11-2 and TRBJ1-1, with D possibly matching TRBD1 (5 bases). The sequenced material came from PBMCs. The clonotype comes from a man aged 25-40 years in good health and CMV-seropositive. CDR3 protein: CASSYQGGDTEAFF. In nucleotides, the CDR3 is TGTGCCAGCAGCTACCAGGGTGGGGACACTGAAGCTTTCTTT.